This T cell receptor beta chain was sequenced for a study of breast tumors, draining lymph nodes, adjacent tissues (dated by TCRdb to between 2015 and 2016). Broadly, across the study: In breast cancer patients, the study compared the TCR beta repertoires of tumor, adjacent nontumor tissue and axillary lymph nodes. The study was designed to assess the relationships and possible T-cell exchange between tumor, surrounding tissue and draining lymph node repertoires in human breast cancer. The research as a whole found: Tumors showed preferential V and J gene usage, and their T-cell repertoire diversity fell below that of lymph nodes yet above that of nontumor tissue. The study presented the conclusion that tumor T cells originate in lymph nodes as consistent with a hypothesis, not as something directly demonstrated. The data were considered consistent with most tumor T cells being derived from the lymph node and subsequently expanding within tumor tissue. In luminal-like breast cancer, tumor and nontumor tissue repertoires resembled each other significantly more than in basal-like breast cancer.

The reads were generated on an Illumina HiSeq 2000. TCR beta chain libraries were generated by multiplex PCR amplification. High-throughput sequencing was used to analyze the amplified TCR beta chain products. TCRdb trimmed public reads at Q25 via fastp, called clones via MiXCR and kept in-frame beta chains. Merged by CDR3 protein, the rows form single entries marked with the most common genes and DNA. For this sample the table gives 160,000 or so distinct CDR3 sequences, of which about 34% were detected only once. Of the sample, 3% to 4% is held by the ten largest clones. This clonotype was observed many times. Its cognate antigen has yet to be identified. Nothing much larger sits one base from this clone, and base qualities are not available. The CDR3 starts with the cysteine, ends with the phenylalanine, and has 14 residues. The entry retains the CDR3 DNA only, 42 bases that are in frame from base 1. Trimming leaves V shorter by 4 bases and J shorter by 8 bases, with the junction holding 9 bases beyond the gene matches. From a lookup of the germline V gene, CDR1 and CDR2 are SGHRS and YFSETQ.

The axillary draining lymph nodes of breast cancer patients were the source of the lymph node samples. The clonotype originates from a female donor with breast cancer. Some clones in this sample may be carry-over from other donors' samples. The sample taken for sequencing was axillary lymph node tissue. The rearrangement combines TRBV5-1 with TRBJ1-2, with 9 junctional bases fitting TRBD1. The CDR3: CASSPGTGRYGYTF. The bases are TGCGCCAGCAGCCCCGGGACAGGGCGCTACGGCTACACCTTC. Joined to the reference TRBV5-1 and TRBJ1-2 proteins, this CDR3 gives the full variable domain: KAGVTQTPRYLIKTRGQQVTLSCSPISGHRSVSWYQQTPGQGLQFLFEYFSETQRNKGNFPGRFSGRQFSNSRSEMNVSTLELGDSALYLCASSPGTGRYGYTFGSGTRLTVV.